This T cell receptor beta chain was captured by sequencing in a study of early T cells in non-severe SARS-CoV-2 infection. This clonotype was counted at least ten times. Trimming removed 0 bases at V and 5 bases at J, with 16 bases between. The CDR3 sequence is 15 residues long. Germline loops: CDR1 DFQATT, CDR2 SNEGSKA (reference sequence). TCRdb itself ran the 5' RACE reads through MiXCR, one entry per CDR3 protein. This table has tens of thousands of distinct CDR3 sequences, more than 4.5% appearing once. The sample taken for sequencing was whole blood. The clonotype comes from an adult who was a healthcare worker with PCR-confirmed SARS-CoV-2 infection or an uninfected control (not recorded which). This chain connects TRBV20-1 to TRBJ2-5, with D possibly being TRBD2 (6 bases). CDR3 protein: CSARDAQGGGETQYF. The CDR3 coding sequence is TGCAGTGCTAGAGATGCCCAAGGCGGAGGGGAGACCCAGTACTTC.